This T cell receptor (beta chain) was sequenced for a study of T-cell memory formation after mild COVID-19. Points from the study as a whole: That cross-reactive memory joined was suggested by some responding clones appearing in pre-infection memory. The CD4+ clones that contracted clustered mainly within CM and EM, and the CD8+ clones concentrated in EMRA. Still unconfirmed is whether the second-wave clones peaking on day 37 recognized SARS-CoV-2.

Worth noting for this clonotype: The antigen is not known.

Barcoded TCR alpha and TCR beta cDNA libraries with UMIs came from 5'RACE using constant-segment primers. In TCRdb, the 5' RACE reads were re-called with MiXCR into one record per CDR3 protein. The sample yields hundreds of thousands of distinct CDR3 sequences, 16% seen once. The V end lost 4 bases, the J end lost 3 bases, and 15 bases lay between the germline ends. CDR1 KGHSH and CDR2 LQKENI come from the germline V gene. This CDR3 comprises 15 residues. This TCR came from a man in his late teens or twenties who had mild COVID-19 (a few samples of this study predate the infection). Cell type and time point are not known. The sequencing input was PBMCs or a T cell subset sorted from them (not recorded which). The rearrangement links TRBV18 to TRBJ2-5, with D unresolved. The CDR3 loop is CASSQNLQRKETQYF. The DNA for the CDR3 is TGTGCCAGCTCACAAAACCTACAGCGAAAAGAGACCCAGTACTTC.